This T cell receptor (beta chain) comes out of a study of vaccination and CD4 T cells after COVID-19. Study overall: Spike peptides, overlapping and drawn from SARS-CoV-2, HCoV-NL63, HCoV-OC43 and HCoV-229E, were used to stimulate cells.

CDR1 SEHNR and CDR2 FQNEAQ come from the germline V gene (reference sequence). V was cut by 3 bases and J by 5 bases, with 10 bases left in between. The CDR3 is 13 amino acids. At the Johns Hopkins FTIC core, DNA taken from cultured CD4+ T cells was sequenced by way of the Oncomine TCR Beta short-read assay. TCRdb used MiXCR to reprocess the PCR reads, holding one entry per CDR3 protein. The sample yields 6,500 to 9,000 distinct CDR3 sequences, under 55% seen once. Stated treatment: roughly 10-day PBMC culture with coronavirus spike peptide pools or control peptides (ViraFEST assay). The collection of CD4+ T cells from the unexposed donor took place before the COVID-19 pandemic (2011-2018). Alongside about 9.9 IU/ml IL-2 and around 10 ug/ml peptide pools, PBMCs were cultured at roughly 2 million per well. As concerns this clonotype: The target antigen is unknown.

The sample was CD4+ T cells from blood, cultured in vitro. This chain uses TRBV7-9 with TRBJ2-5; tentatively, D is TRBD1 (5 bases). This TCR was sampled from a human donor in good health. The CDR3 sequence: CASSFWGPETQYF. The CDR3 region has the DNA TGTGCCAGCAGCTTCTGGGGCCCGGAGACCCAGTACTTC.